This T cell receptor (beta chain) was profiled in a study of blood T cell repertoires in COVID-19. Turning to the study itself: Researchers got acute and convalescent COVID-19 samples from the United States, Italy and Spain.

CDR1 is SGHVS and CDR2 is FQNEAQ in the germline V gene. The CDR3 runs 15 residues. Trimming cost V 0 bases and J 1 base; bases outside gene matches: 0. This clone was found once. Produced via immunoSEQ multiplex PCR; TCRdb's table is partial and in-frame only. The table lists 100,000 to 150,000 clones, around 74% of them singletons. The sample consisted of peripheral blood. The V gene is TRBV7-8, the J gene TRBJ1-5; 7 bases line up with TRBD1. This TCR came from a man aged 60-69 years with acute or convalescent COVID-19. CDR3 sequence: CASSLAQGSNQPQHF. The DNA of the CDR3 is TGTGCCAGCAGCTTAGCACAGGGGAGCAATCAGCCCCAGCATTTT.